This TCR beta chain derives from a study of T cells in Graves' hyperthyroidism and ophthalmopathy. The study, taken as a whole, reports: Most thyroid clonotypes with frequency above 0.001 were detected in blood.

The V gene's germline CDR1 is SGHDT and CDR2 YYEEEE. The CDR3 has 12 amino acids. A note on this clonotype: What it binds is unknown. One junction end does not reproduce the germline sequence, and a read error may be involved.

TCR beta CDR3 region amplification was performed from RNA transcripts. First-round RT-PCR of the TCR CDR3 relied on the HTBI primer set. Each CDR3 protein is one row after TCRdb ran MiXCR on the multiplex PCR reads. In the table there are approximately 400,000 distinct CDR3 sequences, less than 20% of which are singletons. The sequence derives from a man between 18 and 29 years old with Graves' ophthalmopathy. The specimen sequenced was blood. The chain uses TRBV5-6 and TRBJ1-1; the match to TRBD1 covers 7 bases. The CDR3 DNA follows: TGTGCCACGAAACGGCAGGGGGTTAGTCGGGTCTTT. Amino acids: CATKRQGVSRVF.